These 8 T cell receptor beta chains were sequenced from one sample in a study of cytomegalovirus exposure and HLA in healthy donors. This table comes from immunoSEQ multiplex PCR, and its TCRdb copy is limited to in-frame clones, with some not included. The sample lists more than 200,000 clones, about nine tenths occurring once. Input material: PBMCs. The receptors originated from a woman aged 30 to 39 in good health and CMV-seronegative.

The rearrangement uses TRBV2 and TRBJ1-2, with D uncertain. Germline V gene data show CDR1 as SNHLY and CDR2 as FYNNEI. The CDR3 length is 15 residues. The germline V and J ends were trimmed by 1 base and 4 bases, with 13 bases remaining between them. This CDR3 reads CASSEDWKVGYGYTF. CDR3 sequence (DNA): TGTGCCAGCAGTGAAGACTGGAAAGTGGGCTATGGCTACACCTTC.

This chain uses TRBV7-2 with TRBJ2-5, with 9 bases aligning to TRBD1. CDR1 is SGHTA and CDR2 is FQGNSA in the germline V gene. This CDR3 is built from 15 residues. J lost 1 base, V lost 5 bases, and 5 bases had no gene match. CDR3 loop: CASSPDRGSQETQYF. The CDR3 nucleotides are TGTGCCAGCAGCCCCGACAGGGGGTCCCAAGAGACCCAGTACTTC.

In its sample, this clone was seen a few times. Other nucleotide sequences in the sample specify the same CDR3. The genes are TRBV7-9 and TRBJ2-7, with D perhaps matching TRBD1 (6 bases). CDR3 length: 12 residues. Germline assignment: CDR1 SEHNR and CDR2 FQNEAQ (reference sequence). Trimming took 1 base from V and 5 from J, leaving 6 bases between them. For the CDR3, the DNA is TGTGCCAGCAGCTTAGGGGGGCACGAGCAGTACTTC. It is translated as CASSLGGHEQYF.

The chain has TRBV11-1 and TRBJ2-2; no clear D. Per the germline V gene, CDR1 is SGHAT and CDR2 is FQDESV (reference sequence). V was clipped by 7 bases and J by 0 bases, with 18 bases between them. CDR3 length: 17 residues. The DNA of the CDR3 is TGTGCCAGCATGGCGAAGGTACAGAACTCGAACACCGGGGAGCTGTTTTTT. It yields the protein CASMAKVQNSNTGELFF. The entire variable domain, with the rest obtained from reference TRBV11-1 and TRBJ2-2, is as follows: EAEVAQSPRYKITEKSQAVAFWCDPISGHATLYWYRQILGQGPELLVQFQDESVVDDSQLPKDRFSAERLKGVDSTLKIQPAELGDSAMYLCASMAKVQNSNTGELFFGEGSRLTVL.

This clone was detected only a few times. The chain carries TRBV14 and TRBJ2-1; no clear D. CDR1 SGHDN and CDR2 FVKESK come from the germline V gene. There are 12 residues in the CDR3. V was pared by 0 bases and J by 13 bases, with 10 bases between. The CDR3 here is CASSQDWVSQFF. DNA of the CDR3: TGTGCCAGCAGCCAAGATTGGGTTTCCCAGTTCTTC.

The gene calls are TRBV5-6 and TRBJ2-5; TRBD1 agrees at 9 bases. Germline V lookup: CDR1 SGHDT, CDR2 YYEEEE. V shed 4 bases, J shed 0 bases, and the junction held 7 bases outside the gene matches. This CDR3 has 16 residues. CDR3 sequence (DNA): TGTGCCAGCAGCCAAAGGGGGACAGGGTACCAAGAGACCCAGTACTTC. Its translation: CASSQRGTGYQETQYF.

CDR3 sequence (DNA): TGTGCCACCCGAGAGCTGACCGCCGCTAACTATGGCTACACCTTC. This codes for CATRELTAANYGYTF. The V call is TRBV28, the J call TRBJ1-2; D gene uncertain. CDR1 is MDHEN and CDR2 is SYDVKM in the germline V gene. The CDR3 extends over 15 amino acids. Trimming pared 10 bases from V and 0 bases from J, leaving 18 bases between.

The rearrangement links TRBV15 to TRBJ2-1; D remains unclear. CDR1 is LNHNV, CDR2 YYDKDF, per germline (reference sequence). CDR3 length: 16 amino acids. V shed 5 bases and J shed 0 bases, with 14 bases lying between them. This CDR3 reads CATSSTATSSYNEQFF. The CDR3 DNA reads TGTGCCACCAGCTCAACAGCCACCAGCTCCTACAATGAGCAGTTCTTC.